The 2 T cell receptor beta chains reported below all come from one sample, sequenced in a study of cytotoxic CD8 clonotypes in ibrutinib-treated CLL. Profiled with immunoSEQ multiplex PCR; TCRdb holds only in-frame clones, not every one. The sample lists about 160,000 clones, roughly four fifths occurring once. The material was PBMCs, obtained after 24 months of ibrutinib treatment. These receptors came from a human donor with chronic lymphocytic leukemia.

The chain recombines TRBV15 with TRBJ2-2, with no clear D. This CDR3 is built from 13 residues. V lost 3 bases and J lost 1, with 3 bases in between. Germline assignment: CDR1 LNHNV and CDR2 YYDKDF (reference sequence). CDR3 amino acids: CATSSQNTGELFF. Here the CDR3 DNA reads TGTGCCACCAGCAGTCAGAACACCGGGGAGCTGTTTTTT. The whole variable domain, filled in from reference TRBV15 and TRBJ2-2, reads DAMVIQNPRYQVTQFGKPVTLSCSQTLNHNVMYWYQQKSSQAPKLLFHYYDKDFNNEADTPDNFQSRRPNTSFCFLDIRSPGLGDTAMYLCATSSQNTGELFFGEGSRLTVL.

This clone was picked up a small number of times. The chain couples TRBV20-1 to TRBJ1-1; a weak D match, TRBD1 (5 bases). V lost 5 bases, J lost 12 bases, and 13 bases lay in between. Germline lookup yields CDR1 DFQATT and CDR2 SNEGSKA (reference sequence). The CDR3 consists of 10 residues. CDR3 nucleotides: TGCAGTGCTTCAGGGAGCATGACTTTCTTT. It is translated as CSASGSMTFF.